This T cell receptor beta chain was retrieved from a study of cytomegalovirus exposure and HLA in healthy donors. The method was immunoSEQ multiplex PCR; TCRdb's version includes in-frame clones alone and lacks a portion of them. The table lists 150,000 to 200,000 clones, around 84% of them singletons. The V segment lost 5 bases and the J segment 3 bases; nucleotides outside the gene matches: 15. This CDR3 region has 17 residues. Per germline, CDR1 SGHVS and CDR2 FQNEAQ. Donors came from a validation cohort of over 100 subjects, distinct from the first 666-subject cohort. A word on this clone: The antigen is undetermined.

Study findings and constraints: Researchers catalogued under 200 TCR beta chains as cytomegalovirus-associated. Whilst most TCR sequences proved rare, a subset of public TCRs occurred across many donors.

Sequencing input: PBMCs. The V and J genes are TRBV7-8 and TRBJ2-7; 8 positions match TRBD2. The sequence was obtained from a man younger than 35 in good health and CMV-seropositive. The CDR3 DNA reads TGTGCCAGCAGCCAGTTTAGGGCTAGCGGGCCGAACTACGAGCAGTACTTC. This translates into CASSQFRASGPNYEQYF.